The T cell receptor beta chain under discussion was sequenced for a study of blood T cells in healthy people across ages. Germline V gene data show CDR1 as SGHTA and CDR2 as FQGNSA. The germline V and J ends were trimmed by 0 bases and 8 bases, with 16 bases remaining between them. The CDR3 spans 15 residues. Each sample yielded at least 6 micrograms of PBMC total RNA. Through a sample-barcoded 5' primer and a J-beta primer mix, a second PCR was run for 7 to 11 cycles. Each CDR3 protein is one row after TCRdb ran MiXCR on the 5' RACE reads. The top ten clones hold 2% to 2.5% of a sample with 1.5 million to 2 million distinct CDR3 sequences, around 48% of them seen once.

Sequenced input: blood. The rearrangement uses TRBV7-2 and TRBJ1-2, with a tentative D call TRBD1 (5 bases). The sequence came from a woman aged 40 to 49 in good health. The DNA of the CDR3 is TGTGCCAGCAGCTTAGCGGCTGGGGGATCGGGAGGCTACACCTTC. As protein: CASSLAAGGSGGYTF. The whole variable domain, filled in from reference TRBV7-2 and TRBJ1-2, reads GAGVSQSPSNKVTEKGKDVELRCDPISGHTALYWYRQSLGQGLEFLIYFQGNSAPDKSGLPSDRFSAERTGGSVSTLTIQRTQQEDSAVYLCASSLAAGGSGGYTFGSGTRLTVV.